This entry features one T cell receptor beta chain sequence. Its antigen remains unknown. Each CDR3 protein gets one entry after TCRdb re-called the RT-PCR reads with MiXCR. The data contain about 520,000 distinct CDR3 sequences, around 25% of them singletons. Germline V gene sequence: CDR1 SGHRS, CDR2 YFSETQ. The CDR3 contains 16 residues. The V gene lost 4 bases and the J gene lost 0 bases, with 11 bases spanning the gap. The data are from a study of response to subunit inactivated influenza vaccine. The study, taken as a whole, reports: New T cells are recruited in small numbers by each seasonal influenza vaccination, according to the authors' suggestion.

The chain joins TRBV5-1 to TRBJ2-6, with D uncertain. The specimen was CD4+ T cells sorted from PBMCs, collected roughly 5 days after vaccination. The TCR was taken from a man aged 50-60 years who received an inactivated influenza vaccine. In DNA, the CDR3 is TGCGCCAGCAGCCCCCTACTTAGCTCTGGGGCCAACGTCCTGACTTTC. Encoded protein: CASSPLLSSGANVLTF. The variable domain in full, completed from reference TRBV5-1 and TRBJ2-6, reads KAGVTQTPRYLIKTRGQQVTLSCSPISGHRSVSWYQQTPGQGLQFLFEYFSETQRNKGNFPGRFSGRQFSNSRSEMNVSTLELGDSALYLCASSPLLSSGANVLTFGAGSRLTVL.